This T cell receptor (beta chain) was sequenced for a study of OX40 agonist ivuxolimab in advanced cancers. Study overall: Patients were given ivuxolimab, an antibody that agonizes OX40 (CD134). Of mixed ages from about 20 to 80 and averaging about 56 years, the group was just under 85% male.

V lost 0 bases and J 4 bases, leaving 14 bases between the germline ends. The CDR3 is 16 amino acids. Looked up from germline, CDR1 is SGHNT and CDR2 is YYREEE (reference sequence). The assay was immunoSEQ multiplex PCR, and TCRdb's table has in-frame clones only and misses some. The table shows 55,000 to 85,000 clones, with about 84% occurring only once. Peripheral blood came from all dose cohorts at three timepoints. This TCR was sampled from an adult with an advanced solid tumor such as melanoma, head and neck, liver or kidney cancer. Specimen: CD4+ or CD8+ T cells sorted from blood, collected in a trial of the OX40 agonist ivuxolimab. V gene TRBV5-4 combines with J gene TRBJ2-1; either TRBD1 or TRBD2 may fit D (7 bases each). The DNA for the CDR3 is TGTGCCAGCAGCTTGGCCCAGGGGGGGCCTTACAATGAGCAGTTCTTC. Amino acid sequence: CASSLAQGGPYNEQFF.